This T cell receptor (beta chain) was observed in a study of metastatic and nonmetastatic thyroid tumors. V lost 6 bases and J lost 1, with 10 bases in between. CDR1 is MDHEN and CDR2 is SYDVKM in the germline V gene. The CDR3 totals 14 residues. Treatment of any kind had been given to no patient before thyroid surgery. This clone showed up just a few times. TCRdb used MiXCR to call clones anew from the PCR reads. The table includes roughly 21,000 clones, about 28% detected once. Source material: tumor tissue. This receptor was identified in a male donor with papillary thyroid cancer or a benign thyroid nodule (not recorded which). Some clones in this sample may be carry-over from other donors' samples. The chain joins TRBV28 to TRBJ2-1; D not certain. The CDR3 bases are TGTGCCAGCAGGACTCAGAGATCCTACAATGAGCAGTTCTTC. Protein: CASRTQRSYNEQFF.